This T cell receptor beta chain comes out of a study of blood T cell repertoires in COVID-19. The CDR3 covers 16 residues. Germline trimming cut 2 bases from V and 5 bases from J; bases unmatched to any gene: 6. The germline gives CDR1 MGHDK, CDR2 SYGVNS. Under the authors' procedure: The authors estimated nucleated cell counts from reference gene primer amplification. This table comes from immunoSEQ multiplex PCR, and its TCRdb copy is limited to in-frame clones, with some not included. That table gives V, J and clone size, and the DNA gave D and trimming. In the table there are roughly 230,000 clones, about 85% of which are singletons.

Sequencing input: peripheral blood. The chain uses TRBV25-1 and TRBJ1-5; 10 nucleotides align to TRBD1. The receptor's source is a man aged 40-50 years with acute or convalescent COVID-19. CDR3 sequence: CASSELGTGVDQPQHF. The CDR3 DNA reads TGTGCCAGCAGTGAACTTGGGACAGGGGTTGATCAGCCCCAGCATTTT.